The 16 T cell receptor beta chains listed next were all sequenced from one sample in a study of T-cell memory formation after mild COVID-19. MiXCR was run by TCRdb on the 5' RACE reads, yielding one entry per CDR3 protein. This sample has about 340,000 distinct CDR3 sequences, with about an eighth found just once. Sequenced sample: PBMCs or a T cell subset sorted from them (not recorded which). The receptors were sampled from a man between 18 and 29 years old who had mild COVID-19 (a few samples of this study predate the infection). Cell type and time point are not known.

In this sample, this clonotype turned up many times. The chain has TRBV27 and TRBJ2-1; 7 bases match TRBD1. V lost 7 bases to trimming and J lost 5 bases; unmatched junction nucleotides: 8. The CDR3 loop spans 14 amino acids. The germline gives CDR1 MNHEY, CDR2 SMNVEV (reference sequence). In nucleotides, the CDR3 is TGTGCCAGCACCCCCGGAACAGGGGACAATGAGCAGTTCTTC. Protein sequence: CASTPGTGDNEQFF.

The gene calls are TRBV6-5 and TRBJ2-3; perhaps D is TRBD1 or TRBD2 (6 bases each). The length of the CDR3 is 16 residues. Looked up from germline, CDR1 is MNHEY and CDR2 is SVGAGI. V was pared by 5 bases and J by 3 bases, with 18 bases between. Written as DNA, the CDR3 is TGTGCCAGCAGTAATGCCCGGGGGCTTCTGACAGATACGCAGTATTTT. As protein: CASSNARGLLTDTQYF.

This clonotype has a handful of counts. This chain links TRBV12-3 or TRBV12-4 with TRBJ1-1; 7 bases are shared with TRBD1. CDR3 length: 14 amino acids. With V trimmed by 5 bases and J by 1 base, 4 bases remained unmatched. The CDR3 coding sequence is TGTGCCAGCAGTCGGGACAGCGGGAACACTGAAGCTTTCTTT. It translates to CASSRDSGNTEAFF.

CDR3 amino acids: CASRLAGKKAFF. CDR3 sequence (DNA): TGTGCCAGCAGACTCGCGGGTAAGAAAGCTTTCTTT. The V and J genes are TRBV2 and TRBJ1-1; D not resolved. V was cut by 6 bases and J by 9 bases, with 14 bases left in between. The CDR3 is 12 residues long. Germline V gene data show CDR1 as SNHLY and CDR2 as FYNNEI.

V is TRBV5-1 and J is TRBJ2-3, with D maybe TRBD2 (6 bases). The CDR3 is made up of 16 amino acids. The ends were cut back, 4 bases at V and 0 bases at J, with 15 bases in the middle. The germline V gene encodes CDR1 SGHRS and CDR2 YFSETQ. CDR3 protein: CASSARTGRSTDTQYF. CDR3 DNA: TGCGCCAGCAGCGCTAGAACCGGGAGAAGCACAGATACGCAGTATTTT.

This clonotype was counted between two and nine times. This sequence joins TRBV20-1 and TRBJ2-4; possible D gene TRBD1, 6 bases. The CDR3 is 11 amino acids. Trimming left V 5 bases short and J 8 bases short, with 10 bases between. Germline V CDR1 and CDR2: DFQATT, SNEGSKA (reference sequence). The CDR3, as DNA: TGCAGTGCTTCACGACAGGACATTCAGTACTTC. Amino acids: CSASRQDIQYF.

The sample holds many counts of this clonotype. CDR3 bases: TGCGCCAGCAGCTTGTCAGGGATGGGCGAGCAGTACTTC. It encodes CASSLSGMGEQYF. The J gene is TRBJ2-7, the V gene TRBV5-1, with D possibly TRBD1 on 5 matching bases. This CDR3 is built from 13 residues. V was trimmed by 1 base and J by 6 bases, leaving 11 bases between them. The germline V gene encodes CDR1 SGHRS and CDR2 YFSETQ.

In its sample, this clonotype was seen a few times. The V gene is TRBV5-1, the J gene TRBJ1-1; tentative D call: TRBD1 (6 bases). The V end lost 4 bases, the J end lost 3 bases, and 13 bases lay between the germline ends. The CDR3 has 14 residues. Germline loops: CDR1 SGHRS, CDR2 YFSETQ. The CDR3 sequence: CASSVEGEDTEAFF. In DNA form, the CDR3 reads TGCGCCAGCAGCGTGGAGGGGGAGGACACTGAAGCTTTCTTT.

This clonotype was detected a few times. The CDR3 DNA sequence: TGTGCCAGCAGCTCACGGGACCGCACAGATACGCAGTATTTT. It codes for CASSSRDRTDTQYF. The rearrangement uses TRBV5-4 and TRBJ2-3; D may correspond to TRBD1 or TRBD2 (5 bases each). Trimming shortened V by 3 bases and J by 1 base, and 9 bases separated the two germline ends. The CDR3 covers 14 residues. From germline, CDR1 is SGHNT and CDR2 YYREEE (reference sequence).

This clonotype was picked up a small number of times. J is TRBJ2-2 and V is TRBV7-9; no definite D call. The V gene lost 3 bases and the J gene lost 7 bases, with 9 bases spanning the gap. The CDR3 contains 13 residues. Looked up from germline, CDR1 is SEHNR and CDR2 is FQNEAQ (reference sequence). The DNA of the CDR3 is TGTGCCAGCAGCTTTATCTCCCGCGGGGAGCTGTTTTTT. Protein: CASSFISRGELFF.

This clonotype was seen a few times. V is TRBV12-3 or TRBV12-4 and J is TRBJ1-5, with D tentatively TRBD1 (5 bases). The CDR3 sequence is 14 residues long. Trimming removed 8 bases at V and 1 base at J, with 12 bases between. This chain's CDR3 is CASARDSSNQPQHF. The DNA of the CDR3 is TGTGCCAGCGCCCGAGACAGCAGCAATCAGCCCCAGCATTTT.

The rearrangement uses TRBV20-1 and TRBJ1-3; D may be TRBD1 (6 bases). From germline, CDR1 is DFQATT and CDR2 SNEGSKA (reference sequence). The CDR3 is made up of 14 amino acids. V was clipped by 1 base and J by 4 bases, with 11 bases between them. CDR3 nucleotides: TGCAGTGCTAGAGCTACGGGGGCGGGAAACACCATATATTTT. Residues: CSARATGAGNTIYF.

J is TRBJ1-1 and V is TRBV27; the match to TRBD1 covers 8 bases. The CDR3 contains 15 residues. V gave up 4 bases and J gave up 11 bases; unmatched junction bases: 15. Germline assignment: CDR1 MNHEY and CDR2 SMNVEV (reference sequence). The CDR3 loop reads CASSSSGGRRSFAFF. CDR3 DNA: TGTGCCAGCAGTTCCTCAGGGGGCCGTCGGTCCTTTGCTTTCTTT.

The V call is TRBV5-6, the J call TRBJ1-1; D remains unclear. The CDR3 is 12 residues long. Trimming left V 0 bases short and J 7 bases short, with 7 bases between. Germline V lookup: CDR1 SGHDT, CDR2 YYEEEE. The CDR3: CASSLARGEAFF. CDR3 nucleotides: TGTGCCAGCAGCTTGGCCCGCGGTGAAGCTTTCTTT.

The rearrangement joins TRBV6-6 to TRBJ2-7, with D unresolved. V was pared by 6 bases and J by 0 bases, with 12 bases between. The CDR3 totals 14 residues. Germline CDR1 is MNHNY and CDR2 is SVGAGI (reference sequence). The CDR3 protein is CASSLQSDSYEQYF. In DNA form, the CDR3 reads TGTGCCAGCAGCTTACAGAGCGACTCCTACGAGCAGTACTTC.

V usage is TRBV20-1 and J usage is TRBJ1-5; 11 bases are a match to TRBD1. The CDR3 extends over 15 amino acids. The germline V gene has CDR1 DFQATT and CDR2 SNEGSKA (reference sequence). The CDR3 here is CSVGTGGPPSQPQHF. The CDR3 DNA reads as TGCAGCGTCGGGACAGGGGGTCCCCCTTCTCAGCCCCAGCATTTT.